This T cell receptor beta chain was sequenced for a study of technical replicates of blood from several donors. From germline, CDR1 is SGHDT and CDR2 YYEEEE. The V gene end was trimmed by 8 bases and the J gene end by 5 bases; junction bases not matched to a gene: 15. This CDR3 has 16 amino acids. Some clones are missing from TCRdb's copy, which holds only in-frame ones; the method was immunoSEQ multiplex PCR. The sample yields just over 80,000 clones, just over 95% seen once. The rearrangement uses TRBV5-6 and TRBJ2-5; 10 bases align to TRBD2. Source material: T cells isolated from PBMCs. This TCR was recovered from a human donor in good health. CDR3 nucleotide sequence: TGTGCCAGTGTACGTCGGCTAGCGGGAGTCTTGGAGACCCAGTACTTC. Translated: CASVRRLAGVLETQYF.